What follows is one T cell receptor beta chain and its context. Antigen: not known. UMI-labeled TRB cDNA libraries were prepared by 5' RACE. TCRdb derives one entry per CDR3 protein from the 5' RACE reads, leaving out DNA. This sample's table reports under 65,000 distinct CDR3 sequences. Germline V gene sequence: CDR1 SGHAT, CDR2 FQNNGV. The length of the CDR3 is 15 residues. The data were taken from a study of CXCR3-negative and CXCR3-positive naive CD8 T cells. Whole-study findings and limits: Naive cells that were CXCR3-negative or CXCR3-positive used TRBV-TRBJ genes alike, while memory cells diverged. Naive subsets did not differ in surface CD5, and the authors estimated TCR strength using properties of the TRB CDR3. Fresh PBMCs went into most assays, and CXCR3 expression partly declined after cryopreservation. Memory CD8+ cells showed much lower diversity, while both naive subsets displayed comparably high diversity.

This sequence originates from a human donor in good health. Some clones in this sample may be carry-over from other donors' samples. The sequenced material came from memory CD8+ T cells from blood. The chain combines TRBV11-2 with TRBJ2-7; TCRdb's D call, TRBD1, is unchecked because there is no DNA. This CDR3 reads CASSFGTGSSYEQYF.